This T cell receptor beta chain was profiled in a study of blood T cells in healthy people across ages. Study observations and caveats: More naive CD4+ cells and higher diversity marked long-lived donors relative to aged donors. Samples with more naive T cells showed higher observed beta diversity.

There are a few counts of this clonotype. Its antigen is still unknown. A sample-barcoded 5' primer and a J-beta primer mix were used in a second PCR of roughly 7 to 11 cycles. TCRdb called the 5' RACE reads again in MiXCR, with one record for every CDR3 protein. The table includes fewer than 750,000 distinct CDR3 sequences, roughly 43% detected once. The V and J ends lost 4 bases and 4 bases, in that order; junction bases with no gene match: 7. CDR3 size: 15 residues. Sequencing input: blood. V usage is TRBV12-3 or TRBV12-4 and J usage is TRBJ2-3, with 8 bases matching TRBD2. This TCR came from a man older than 75 in good health. CDR3: CASSSRGLAADTQYF. CDR3 nucleotide sequence: TGTGCCAGCAGTTCCCGAGGACTAGCAGCAGATACGCAGTATTTT.